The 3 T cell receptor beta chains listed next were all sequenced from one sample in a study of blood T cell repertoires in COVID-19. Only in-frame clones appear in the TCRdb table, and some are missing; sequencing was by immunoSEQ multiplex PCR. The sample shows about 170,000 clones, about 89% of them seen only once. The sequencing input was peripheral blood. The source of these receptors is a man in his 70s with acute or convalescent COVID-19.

CDR3 sequence: CASSDQRFEQYF. The CDR3 nucleotides read TGTGCCAGCTCAGACCAGCGCTTTGAGCAGTACTTC. V and J are TRBV3-1 (or the pseudogene TRBV3-2) and TRBJ2-7; D gene unclear. V gave up 8 bases and J gave up 7 bases, with 15 bases separating them. This CDR3 region has 12 residues. Per germline, CDR1 LGHDT and CDR2 YNNKEL (reference sequence).

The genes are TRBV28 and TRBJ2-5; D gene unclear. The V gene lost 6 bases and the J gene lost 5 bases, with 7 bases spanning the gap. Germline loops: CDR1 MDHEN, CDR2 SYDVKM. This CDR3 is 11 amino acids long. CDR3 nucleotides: TGTGCCAGCAGCCGGTTGGAGACCCAGTACTTC. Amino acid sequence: CASSRLETQYF.

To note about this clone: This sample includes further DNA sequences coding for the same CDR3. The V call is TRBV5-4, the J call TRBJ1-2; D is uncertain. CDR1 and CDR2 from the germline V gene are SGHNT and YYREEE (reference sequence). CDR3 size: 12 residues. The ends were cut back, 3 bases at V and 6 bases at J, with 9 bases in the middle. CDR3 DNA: TGTGCCAGCAGCTACCCCGGGAATGGCTACACCTTC. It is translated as CASSYPGNGYTF. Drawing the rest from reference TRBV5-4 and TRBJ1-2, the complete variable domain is ETGVTQSPTHLIKTRGQQVTLRCSSQSGHNTVSWYQQALGQGPQFIFQYYREEENGRGNFPPRFSGLQFPNYSSELNVNALELDDSALYLCASSYPGNGYTFGSGTRLTVV.